The 3 T cell receptor beta chains presented below share a single source sample, sequenced in a study of immune evolution from preneoplasia to lung adenocarcinoma (dated by TCRdb to 2020 to 2023). Library creation used the immunoSEQ multiplex PCR assay. Not all clones reach the TCRdb copy of this immuneACCESS table, which keeps in-frame sequences only. Checked studies attribute under half of the gap to unresolved V genes and leave the rest unexplained. This sample is represented by around 5,700 clones; approximately 80% of them were singletons. Less than 3% of the sample lies in the top ten. Source material: FFPE lung adenocarcinoma in situ tissue. The intended sense of this specimen's cell subset or site label: preinvasive adenocarcinoma in situ (AIS). Receptors originate from a donor aged 70 or older with lung adenocarcinoma.

This chain's CDR3 is CASSPSTGLGTDTQYF. The CDR3 DNA follows: TGTGCCAGCAGCCCCTCGACAGGGCTCGGCACAGATACGCAGTATTTT. The chain uses TRBV5-4 and TRBJ2-3; 7 bases are shared with TRBD1. This CDR3 contains 16 residues. With V trimmed by 4 bases and J by 1 base, 9 bases remained unmatched. Germline assignment: CDR1 SGHNT and CDR2 YYREEE (reference sequence).

This chain uses TRBV10-1 with TRBJ2-5; 9 bases match TRBD2. CDR1 is WNHNN, CDR2 SYGVQD, per germline (reference sequence). The CDR3 covers 14 residues. The V gene end was trimmed by 6 bases and the J gene end by 5 bases; junction bases not matched to a gene: 7. CDR3 amino acids: CASREIAGEETQYF. DNA of the CDR3: TGCGCCAGCAGGGAAATAGCGGGAGAGGAGACCCAGTACTTC.

This clone has a single count. This sequence joins TRBV2 and TRBJ2-5, with TRBD1 as a possible D gene (6 bases). This CDR3 spans 15 amino acids. From germline, CDR1 is SNHLY and CDR2 FYNNEI. V dropped 2 bases and J dropped 4 bases, with 14 bases sitting between them. The CDR3 loop reads CASSEYVGAGETQYF. CDR3 nucleotides: TGTGCCAGCAGTGAATATGTGGGGGCGGGAGAGACCCAGTACTTC. The whole variable domain, remainder taken from reference TRBV2 and TRBJ2-5, is EPEVTQTPSHQVTQMGQEVILRCVPISNHLYFYWYRQILGQKVEFLVSFYNNEISEKSEIFDDQFSVERPDGSNFTLKIRSTKLEDSAMYFCASSEYVGAGETQYFGPGTRLLVL.